These 18 T cell receptor beta chains were all obtained from the same sample, sequenced in a study of T cell responses to AZD1222 COVID-19 vaccine (dated by TCRdb to the early 2020s). Read against the paper, the sample's time point label means: baseline before first vaccination. Library preparation was by the immunoSEQ multiplex PCR assay. Entries here come from immuneACCESS through TCRdb and include only in-frame sequences with V and J called. Some clones fail to appear in such tables; in the studies checked, an unresolved V gene covers under half of the shortfall, and the cause of the remainder is unknown. The sample has over 100,000 clones on record, about 91% of them singletons. 1.7% of the sample is in the top ten clones. The specimen was peripheral blood, collected on day 0 of AZD1222 vaccination. The receptor set was obtained from an adult in good health.

This rearrangement joins TRBV29-1 to TRBJ2-3; 9 bases line up with TRBD2. Trimming removed 4 bases from V and 1 base from J; junction bases left unmatched: 3. The germline CDR1 and CDR2 sequences are SQVTM and ANQGSEA. CDR3 length equals 14 residues. The CDR3: CSVVAGGGTDTQYF. The CDR3 DNA reads as TGCAGCGTTGTTGCGGGGGGGGGCACAGATACGCAGTATTTT.

V gene TRBV3-1 (or the pseudogene TRBV3-2) combines with J gene TRBJ2-3, with 8 bases matching TRBD2. Trimming at V came to 7 bases and at J to 4 bases, leaving 10 bases not matched to a gene. The CDR3 consists of 15 residues. The germline CDR1 and CDR2 sequences are LGHDT and YNNKEL (reference sequence). The DNA of the CDR3 is TGTGCCAGCACCCTACATCTCGGGGGGGCAGATACGCAGTATTTT. Protein product: CASTLHLGGADTQYF.

This clone was seen more than once but under ten times. The chain carries TRBV9 and TRBJ1-2; D is undetermined. The CDR3 length is 12 residues. CDR1 and CDR2 from the germline V gene are SGDLS and YYNGEE. V lost 3 bases to trimming and J lost 3 bases, with 6 bases between them. This CDR3 is CASSGTDYGYTF. CDR3 coding DNA: TGTGCCAGCAGCGGGACGGACTATGGCTACACCTTC.

This chain uses TRBV12-3 or TRBV12-4 with TRBJ1-5; D may be TRBD1 (5 bases). This CDR3 has 13 residues. V was clipped by 2 bases and J by 6 bases, with 8 bases between them. CDR3 in DNA: TGTGCCAGCAGTTTATCGGGGGTTCAGCCCCAGCATTTT. Translation: CASSLSGVQPQHF.

The gene calls are TRBV11-3 and TRBJ1-1; TRBD1 is a possible D gene (5 bases). This CDR3 is built from 15 residues. Germline CDR1 and CDR2: SGHNT and YENEEA. V shed 3 bases and J shed 4 bases, with 15 bases lying between them. The CDR3 loop reads CASSFQGPLSTEAFF. Written as DNA, the CDR3 is TGTGCCAGCAGCTTTCAGGGCCCCCTGAGCACTGAAGCTTTCTTT.

The rearrangement links TRBV5-1 to TRBJ2-7; D unresolved. The CDR3 has 11 amino acids. CDR1 is SGHRS and CDR2 is YFSETQ in the germline V gene. V gave up 1 base and J gave up 5 bases, with 4 bases separating them. This CDR3 is CASSLNDEQYF. The CDR3 DNA sequence: TGCGCCAGCAGCTTGAACGACGAGCAGTACTTC.

The genes are TRBV7-9 and TRBJ1-3; D is uncertain. The germline V and J ends were trimmed by 5 bases and 0 bases, with 14 bases remaining between them. Germline CDR1 and CDR2: SEHNR and FQNEAQ (reference sequence). The CDR3 is 16 amino acids. This CDR3 reads CASSLRGFNSGNTIYF. In nucleotides, the CDR3 is TGTGCCAGCAGCCTTCGAGGGTTCAACTCTGGAAACACCATATATTTT.

The V gene is TRBV4-1, the J gene TRBJ1-3, with TRBD1 matching over 7 bases. Trimming took 6 bases from V and 2 from J; bases not matched to a gene: 7. Germline V CDR1 and CDR2: MGHRA, YSYEKL. The CDR3 sequence is 15 residues long. CDR3 protein: CASRFLRGTGNTIYF. CDR3 bases: TGCGCCAGCAGATTTCTCAGGGGGACTGGAAACACCATATATTTT.

This sequence joins TRBV2 and TRBJ2-3; 8 nucleotides agree with TRBD2. V shed 7 bases and J 1 base; nucleotides not matched to a gene: 7. Per germline, CDR1 SNHLY and CDR2 FYNNEI. The CDR3 runs 15 residues. The DNA of the CDR3 is TGTGCCAGCATCCCCATGCGGGGGGGCACAGATACGCAGTATTTT. It translates to CASIPMRGGTDTQYF. Based on the CDR3 plus reference TRBV2 and TRBJ2-3, the full variable domain is EPEVTQTPSHQVTQMGQEVILRCVPISNHLYFYWYRQILGQKVEFLVSFYNNEISEKSEIFDDQFSVERPDGSNFTLKIRSTKLEDSAMYFCASIPMRGGTDTQYFGPGTRLTVL.

The chain uses TRBV9 and TRBJ1-6, with a weak D call TRBD1 (5 bases). The V and J ends lost 3 bases and 7 bases respectively, with 14 bases between them. CDR3 length: 15 residues. CDR1 and CDR2 (germline): SGDLS, YYNGEE. The CDR3 spells CASSDLVGANSPLHF. In DNA form, the CDR3 reads TGTGCCAGCAGCGATCTCGTCGGGGCAAATTCACCCCTCCACTTT.

Turning to this clone: The junction departs from germline at one end; a sequencing error may be responsible. The genes are TRBV7-7 and TRBJ1-6; D remains ambiguous. Germline V gives CDR1 SSHAT, CDR2 FNYEAQ (reference sequence). This CDR3 has 14 amino acids. The CDR3 DNA follows: TGTGCTAGCACCTCTCCGACAATCAATTCACCCCTCCACTTT. This translates into CASTSPTINSPLHF.

V usage is TRBV7-2 and J usage is TRBJ1-2, with D tentatively TRBD1 (5 bases). V lost 5 bases and J lost 1, with 14 bases in between. The germline gives CDR1 SGHTA, CDR2 FQGNSA. This CDR3 is built from 15 residues. The CDR3 coding sequence is TGTGCCAGCAGCCCGTGGGACGGAAATAACTATGGCTACACCTTC. It specifies CASSPWDGNNYGYTF.

The chain employs TRBV29-1 and TRBJ1-1, with 7 nucleotides matching TRBD1. CDR3 length: 14 amino acids. The germline CDR1 and CDR2 sequences are SQVTM and ANQGSEA. V dropped 7 bases and J dropped 0; count of bases not matched to a gene: 8. CDR3 protein: CSADPGQMNTEAFF. The CDR3 bases are TGCAGCGCTGACCCGGGACAGATGAACACTGAAGCTTTCTTT.

V gene TRBV6-1 combines with J gene TRBJ1-4; D gene ambiguous. Germline loops: CDR1 MNHNS, CDR2 SASEGT. The CDR3 is 15 residues long. V was clipped by 1 base and J by 7 bases, with 13 bases between them. The DNA for the CDR3 is TGTGCCAGCAGTGAAGGGTACGAGTGGGGTGAAAAACTGTTTTTT. Residues: CASSEGYEWGEKLFF.

In its sample, this clone was seen once. The V and J genes are TRBV19 and TRBJ1-5; TRBD1 agrees at 9 bases. Germline assignment: CDR1 LNHDA and CDR2 SQIVND (reference sequence). This CDR3 is 17 amino acids long. V shed 7 bases and J 6 bases; nucleotides not matched to a gene: 16. This CDR3 is CASTSGTGKVWGQPQHF. As DNA, the CDR3 is TGTGCCAGTACCTCAGGGACAGGGAAGGTTTGGGGTCAGCCCCAGCATTTT. The whole variable domain, filled in from reference TRBV19 and TRBJ1-5, reads DGGITQSPKYLFRKEGQNVTLSCEQNLNHDAMYWYRQDPGQGLRLIYYSQIVNDFQKGDIAEGYSVSREKKESFPLTVTSAQKNPTAFYLCASTSGTGKVWGQPQHFGDGTRLSIL.

The rearrangement links TRBV5-1 to TRBJ1-1, with no clear D. The germline V gene has CDR1 SGHRS and CDR2 YFSETQ. The ends were cut back, 4 bases at V and 1 base at J, with 11 bases in the middle. This CDR3 has 14 residues. The CDR3 sequence: CASSPSDPNTEAFF. The CDR3 bases are TGCGCCAGCAGCCCCTCGGACCCGAACACTGAAGCTTTCTTT. The variable domain in full, with the rest retrieved from reference TRBV5-1 and TRBJ1-1, is KAGVTQTPRYLIKTRGQQVTLSCSPISGHRSVSWYQQTPGQGLQFLFEYFSETQRNKGNFPGRFSGRQFSNSRSEMNVSTLELGDSALYLCASSPSDPNTEAFFGQGTRLTVV.

The rearrangement uses TRBV11-2 and TRBJ2-7, with a possible D match to TRBD1 (6 bases). Germline assignment: CDR1 SGHAT and CDR2 FQNNGV. The CDR3 loop spans 15 amino acids. Trimming took 0 bases from V and 0 from J, leaving 9 bases between them. The CDR3 DNA reads as TGTGCCAGCAGCTTAGACCGGGACACCTCCTACGAGCAGTACGTC. It codes for CASSLDRDTSYEQYV.

The chain joins TRBV30 to TRBJ2-1; tentative D call: TRBD2 (5 bases). The V and J ends lost 4 bases and 1 base respectively, with 11 bases between them. The CDR3 loop spans 14 amino acids. The germline V gene encodes CDR1 GTSNPN and CDR2 SVGIG (reference sequence). The CDR3 is CAWTPGVSYNEQFF. CDR3 nucleotides: TGTGCCTGGACACCCGGGGTGTCCTACAATGAGCAGTTCTTC.